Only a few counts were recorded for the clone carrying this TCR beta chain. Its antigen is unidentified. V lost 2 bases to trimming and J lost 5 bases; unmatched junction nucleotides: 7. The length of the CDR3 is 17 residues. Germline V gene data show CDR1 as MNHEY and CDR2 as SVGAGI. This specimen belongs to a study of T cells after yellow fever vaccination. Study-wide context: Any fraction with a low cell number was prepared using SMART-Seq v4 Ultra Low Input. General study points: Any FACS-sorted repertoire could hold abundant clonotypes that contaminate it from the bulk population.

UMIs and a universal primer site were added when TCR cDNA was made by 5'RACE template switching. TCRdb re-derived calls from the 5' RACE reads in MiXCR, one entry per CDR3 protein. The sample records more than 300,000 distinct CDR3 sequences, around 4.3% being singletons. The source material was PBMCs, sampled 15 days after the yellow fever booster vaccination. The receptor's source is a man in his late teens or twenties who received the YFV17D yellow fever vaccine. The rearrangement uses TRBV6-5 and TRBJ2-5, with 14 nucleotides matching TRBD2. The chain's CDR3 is CASSYPGLAGAAETQYF. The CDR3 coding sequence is TGTGCCAGCAGTTACCCGGGACTAGCGGGGGCCGCCGAGACCCAGTACTTC.